This T cell receptor (beta chain) derives from a study of blood T cell repertoires in COVID-19. Germline V CDR1 and CDR2: SGHTA, FQGNSA. This CDR3 region has 14 residues. V shed 2 bases and J shed 12 bases, with 17 bases lying between them. Assignments of participants to cohorts depended upon their own reported clinical history. Exposed participants encountered a COVID-19 case during the 2 weeks preceding study entry. Original handling: Researchers report that nucleated cell counts were estimated from reference gene primer amplification. Measured with immunoSEQ multiplex PCR; TCRdb has only the in-frame clones, and not every one. The DNA gave D and trimming, while V, J and clone size come from that table. The sample consists of about 350,000 clones, roughly 90% of them appearing once.

The chain has TRBV7-2 and TRBJ2-1, with TRBD1 as a possible D gene (5 bases). This sequence was found in a woman between 25 and 40 years old who had been exposed to COVID-19. The sample taken for sequencing was PBMCs or T cells enriched from blood (not recorded which). CDR3 DNA sequence: TGTGCCAGCAGCTTAAATCAGGGCGCCACAGGGCAGTTCTTC. It yields the protein CASSLNQGATGQFF.